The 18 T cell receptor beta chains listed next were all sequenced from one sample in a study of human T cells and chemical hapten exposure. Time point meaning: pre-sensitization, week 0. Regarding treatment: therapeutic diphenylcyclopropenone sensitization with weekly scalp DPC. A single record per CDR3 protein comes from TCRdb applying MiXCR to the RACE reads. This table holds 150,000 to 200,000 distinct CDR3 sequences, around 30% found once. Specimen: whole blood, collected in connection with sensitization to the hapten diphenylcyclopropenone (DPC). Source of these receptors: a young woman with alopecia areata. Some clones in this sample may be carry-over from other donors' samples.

The CDR3 region is CASSISGGYGYTF. CDR3 in DNA: TGTGCCAGCAGTATTTCAGGGGGCTATGGCTACACCTTC. This rearrangement joins TRBV28 to TRBJ1-2; 7 nucleotides line up with TRBD1. Germline V gives CDR1 MDHEN, CDR2 SYDVKM. Trimming took 5 bases from V and 4 from J; bases not matched to a gene: 4. This CDR3 is built from 13 residues.

CDR3 nucleotides: TGTGCCAGCAGCCCAAACCCGGGACTAGTCAATGAGCAGTTCTTC. It codes for CASSPNPGLVNEQFF. This chain links TRBV7-3 with TRBJ2-1; 8 nucleotides agree with TRBD2. V lost 5 bases, J lost 6 bases, and 9 bases stayed unmatched. There are 15 residues in the CDR3. CDR1 SGHTA and CDR2 FQGTGA come from the germline V gene.

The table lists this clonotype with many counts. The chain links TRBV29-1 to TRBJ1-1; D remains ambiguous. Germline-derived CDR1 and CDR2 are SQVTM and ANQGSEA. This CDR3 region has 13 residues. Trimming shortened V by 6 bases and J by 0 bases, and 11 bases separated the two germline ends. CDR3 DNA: TGCAGCGTCCCGGATGCCATGAACACTGAAGCTTTCTTT. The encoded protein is CSVPDAMNTEAFF.

CDR3 sequence (DNA): TGCGCCAGCAGCACCCCAGGGATTAAGCAGTACTTC. Translation: CASSTPGIKQYF. This sequence joins TRBV4-1 and TRBJ2-7; the D gene is possibly TRBD1 (5 bases). Germline values: CDR1 MGHRA, CDR2 YSYEKL. Trimming removed 5 bases at V and 8 bases at J, with 13 bases between. This CDR3 has 12 amino acids.

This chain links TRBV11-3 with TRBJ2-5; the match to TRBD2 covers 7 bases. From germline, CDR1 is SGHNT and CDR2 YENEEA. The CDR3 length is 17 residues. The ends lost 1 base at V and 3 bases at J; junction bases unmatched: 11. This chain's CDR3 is CASSLGVSFAGEETQYF. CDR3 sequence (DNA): TGTGCCAGCAGCTTAGGAGTCAGTTTCGCGGGGGAAGAGACCCAGTACTTC.

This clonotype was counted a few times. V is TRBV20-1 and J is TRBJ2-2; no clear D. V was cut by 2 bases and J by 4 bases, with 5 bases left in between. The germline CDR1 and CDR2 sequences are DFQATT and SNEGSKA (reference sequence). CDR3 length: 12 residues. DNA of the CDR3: TGCAGTGCTAGACAGCGCACCGGGGAGCTGTTTTTT. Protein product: CSARQRTGELFF.

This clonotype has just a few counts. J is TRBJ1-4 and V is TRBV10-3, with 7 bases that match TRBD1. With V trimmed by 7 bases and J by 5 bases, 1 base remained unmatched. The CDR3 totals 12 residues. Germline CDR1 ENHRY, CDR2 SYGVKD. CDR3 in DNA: TGTGCCATCAAGGGACAGAATGAAAAACTGTTTTTT. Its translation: CAIKGQNEKLFF.

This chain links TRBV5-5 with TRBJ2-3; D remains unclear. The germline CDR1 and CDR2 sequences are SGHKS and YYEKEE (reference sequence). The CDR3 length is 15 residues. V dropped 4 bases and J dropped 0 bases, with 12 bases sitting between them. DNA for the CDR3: TGTGCCAGCAGCCCAAACGTCGGGAGCACAGATACGCAGTATTTT. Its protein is CASSPNVGSTDTQYF. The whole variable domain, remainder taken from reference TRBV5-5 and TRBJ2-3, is DAGVTQSPTHLIKTRGQQVTLRCSPISGHKSVSWYQQVLGQGPQFIFQYYEKEERGRGNFPDRFSARQFPNYSSELNVNALLLGDSALYLCASSPNVGSTDTQYFGPGTRLTVL.

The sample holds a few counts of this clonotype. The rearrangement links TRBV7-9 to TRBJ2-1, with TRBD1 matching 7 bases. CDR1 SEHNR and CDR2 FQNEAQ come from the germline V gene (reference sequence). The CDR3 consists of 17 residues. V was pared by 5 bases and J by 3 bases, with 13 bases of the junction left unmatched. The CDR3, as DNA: TGTGCCAGCAGCCTCGGGCAGGGCAGGGGGATCTACAATGAGCAGTTCTTC. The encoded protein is CASSLGQGRGIYNEQFF. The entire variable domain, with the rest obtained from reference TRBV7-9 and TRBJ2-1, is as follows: DTGVSQNPRHKITKRGQNVTFRCDPISEHNRLYWYRQTLGQGPEFLTYFQNEAQLEKSRLLSDRFSAERPKGSFSTLEIQRTEQGDSAMYLCASSLGQGRGIYNEQFFGPGTRLTVL.

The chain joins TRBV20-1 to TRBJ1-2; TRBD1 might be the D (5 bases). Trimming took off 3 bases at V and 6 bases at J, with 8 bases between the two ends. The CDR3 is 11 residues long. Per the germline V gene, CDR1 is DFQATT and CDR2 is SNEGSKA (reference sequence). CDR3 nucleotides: TGCAGTGCTAGCAGGGTTGATGGCTACACCTTC. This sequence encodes CSASRVDGYTF.

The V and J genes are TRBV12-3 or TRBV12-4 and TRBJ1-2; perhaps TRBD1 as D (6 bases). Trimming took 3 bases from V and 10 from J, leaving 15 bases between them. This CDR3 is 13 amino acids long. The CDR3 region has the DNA TGTGCCAGCAGTTTGATACAGGGTGGCCTCTACACCTTC. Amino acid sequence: CASSLIQGGLYTF.

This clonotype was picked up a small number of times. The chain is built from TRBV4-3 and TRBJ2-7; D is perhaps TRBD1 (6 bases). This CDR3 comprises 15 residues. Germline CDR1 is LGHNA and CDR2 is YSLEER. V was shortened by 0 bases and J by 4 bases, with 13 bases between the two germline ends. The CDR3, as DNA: TGCGCCAGCAGCCAAGAGGGCAGGGGCTGGTACGAGCAGTACTTC. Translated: CASSQEGRGWYEQYF.

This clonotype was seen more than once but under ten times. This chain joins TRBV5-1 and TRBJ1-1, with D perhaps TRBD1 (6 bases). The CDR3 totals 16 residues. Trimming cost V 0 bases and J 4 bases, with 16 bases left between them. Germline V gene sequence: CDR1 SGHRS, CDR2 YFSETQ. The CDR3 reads CASSLGGGGQGTEAFF. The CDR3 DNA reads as TGCGCCAGCAGCTTGGGAGGGGGAGGGCAGGGCACTGAAGCTTTCTTT.

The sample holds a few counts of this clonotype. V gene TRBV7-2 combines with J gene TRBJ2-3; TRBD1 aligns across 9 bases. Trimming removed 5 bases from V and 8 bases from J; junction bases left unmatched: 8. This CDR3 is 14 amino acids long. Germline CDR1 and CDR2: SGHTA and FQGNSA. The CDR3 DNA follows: TGTGCCAGCAGCCGAGGACAGGGGATGGGTACGCAGTATTTT. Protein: CASSRGQGMGTQYF.

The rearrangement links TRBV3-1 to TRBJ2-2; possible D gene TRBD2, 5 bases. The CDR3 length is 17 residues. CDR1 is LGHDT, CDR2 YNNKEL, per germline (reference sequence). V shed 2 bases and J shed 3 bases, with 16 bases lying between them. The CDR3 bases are TGTGCCAGCAGCCAAAGTACGAGGGAGCGCTACACCGGGGAGCTGTTTTTT. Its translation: CASSQSTRERYTGELFF.

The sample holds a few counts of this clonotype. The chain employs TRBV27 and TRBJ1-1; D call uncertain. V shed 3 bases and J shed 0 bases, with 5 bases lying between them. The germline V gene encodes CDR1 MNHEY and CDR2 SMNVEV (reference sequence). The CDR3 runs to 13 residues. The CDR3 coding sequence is TGTGCCAGCAGTTTGTTCATGAACACTGAAGCTTTCTTT. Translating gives CASSLFMNTEAFF.

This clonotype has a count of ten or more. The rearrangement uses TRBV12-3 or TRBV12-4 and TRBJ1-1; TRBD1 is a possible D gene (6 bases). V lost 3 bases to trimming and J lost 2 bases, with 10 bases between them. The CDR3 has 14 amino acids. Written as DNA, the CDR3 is TGTGCCAGCAGTTTCTCAGGGGCAAACACTGAAGCTTTCTTT. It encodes CASSFSGANTEAFF.

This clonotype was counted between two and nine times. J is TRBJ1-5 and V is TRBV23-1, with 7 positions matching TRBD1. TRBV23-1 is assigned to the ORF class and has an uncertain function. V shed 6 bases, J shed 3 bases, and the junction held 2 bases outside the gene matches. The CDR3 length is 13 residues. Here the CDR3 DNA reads TGCGCCAGCAGAGGGACAGCCAATCAGCCCCAGCATTTT. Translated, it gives CASRGTANQPQHF.